This T cell receptor (beta chain) was recorded in a study of T cell repertoires in cytomegalovirus infection. The overall study: Through public TCR beta signatures, both CMV infection and matching HLA type were indicated.

TCRdb re-called the reads through MiXCR, storing one row per CDR3 protein. The sample carries more than 65,000 distinct CDR3 sequences, about 45% recorded once. Overall study results and limits: The ex vivo response was dominated by HLA-C-restricted CMV-specific TCR beta clonotypes. Individuals carrying CMV plus the relevant HLA were identified by cumulative frequency of public TCR beta families.

V was cut by 6 bases and J by 2 bases, with 13 bases left in between. CDR3 length: 15 amino acids. This clonotype was picked up a small number of times. What it recognizes is unknown. The material was CD8+ T cells from cultured PBMCs, obtained from culture after CMV antigen stimulation. The sequence was obtained from a human donor in good health (CMV status not recorded). Some clones in this sample may be carry-over from other donors' samples. The genes are TRBV12-3 or TRBV12-4 and TRBJ1-4; D remains unclear. CDR3 sequence reads: CASSLGGSTNEKLFF. CDR3 coding DNA: TGTGCCAGCAGCCTCGGCGGTTCGACTAATGAAAAACTGTTTTTT.